These 15 T cell receptor beta chains were all obtained from the same sample, sequenced in a study of blood T cell repertoires in COVID-19. Measured with immunoSEQ multiplex PCR; TCRdb has only the in-frame clones, and not every one. Of approximately 46,000 clones in the sample, under 90% were seen once. Sequencing was done on a sample of peripheral blood. The receptors stem from a woman between 65 and 79 years old with acute or convalescent COVID-19.

The sample holds a few counts of this clone. The same CDR3 arises from other DNA sequences in this sample as well. V usage is TRBV9 and J usage is TRBJ2-3, with D unclear. Germline V gene sequence: CDR1 SGDLS, CDR2 YYNGEE. The V gene lost 0 bases and the J gene lost 3 bases, with 8 bases spanning the gap. CDR3 length equals 14 residues. As DNA, the CDR3 is TGTGCCAGCAGCGTAGAACAGAGAACAGATACGCAGTATTTT. It encodes CASSVEQRTDTQYF.

V gene TRBV4-2 combines with J gene TRBJ2-2; TRBD2 matches 7 bases. CDR1 is LGHNA, CDR2 YNFKEQ, per germline. The CDR3 is made up of 17 amino acids. Germline trimming cut 0 bases from V and 6 bases from J; bases unmatched to any gene: 10. CDR3 in DNA: TGTGCCAGCAGCCAAGAAAAGAGGGAGGGCCTTCCCGGGGAGCTGTTTTTT. Translated: CASSQEKREGLPGELFF.

This clone was found once. The CDR3 protein is CAWSPPPQTGNTGELFF. The CDR3, as DNA: TGTGCCTGGAGTCCACCACCGCAGACAGGGAACACCGGGGAGCTGTTTTTT. The chain carries TRBV30 and TRBJ2-2; a possible D gene is TRBD1 (6 bases). CDR3 length equals 17 residues. V was shortened by 2 bases and J by 1 base, with 17 bases between the two germline ends. Germline V gene lookup returns CDR1 GTSNPN and CDR2 SVGIG (reference sequence). The full variable domain, completed using reference TRBV30 and TRBJ2-2, is SQTIHQWPATLVQPVGSPLSLECTVEGTSNPNLYWYRQAAGRGLQLLFYSVGIGQISSEVPQNLSASRPQDRQFILSSKKLLLSDSGFYLCAWSPPPQTGNTGELFFGEGSRLTVL.

The chain combines TRBV28 with TRBJ2-7; 12 nucleotides match TRBD1. The CDR3 runs to 16 residues. V trimming: 2 bases; J trimming: 3 bases; junction bases outside the gene matches: 5. Germline V CDR1 and CDR2: MDHEN, SYDVKM. Written as DNA, the CDR3 is TGTGCCAGCAGTTTACCCGGGACAGGGGGCCTCTACGAGCAGTACTTC. Protein: CASSLPGTGGLYEQYF. Full variable domain (missing parts from reference TRBV28 and TRBJ2-7): DVKVTQSSRYLVKRTGEKVFLECVQDMDHENMFWYRQDPGLGLRLIYFSYDVKMKEKGDIPEGYSVSREKKERFSLILESASTNQTSMYLCASSLPGTGGLYEQYFGPGTRLTVT.

This rearrangement joins TRBV5-1 to TRBJ2-7; 7 bases map to TRBD1. This CDR3 is 15 amino acids long. Trimming at V came to 4 bases and at J to 3 bases, leaving 10 bases not matched to a gene. Germline V gene data show CDR1 as SGHRS and CDR2 as YFSETQ. This CDR3 reads CASSPTPGQHYEQYF. The CDR3 coding sequence is TGCGCCAGCAGCCCGACCCCGGGACAGCACTACGAGCAGTACTTC.

V and J are TRBV30 and TRBJ1-5; D is perhaps TRBD1 (5 bases). Germline-derived CDR1 and CDR2 are GTSNPN and SVGIG (reference sequence). This CDR3 is built from 14 residues. V lost 8 bases and J 0 bases, leaving 14 bases between the germline ends. The CDR3: CAGGSQASNQPQHF. CDR3 nucleotides: TGTGCCGGGGGGTCCCAGGCTAGCAATCAGCCCCAGCATTTT.

The chain is built from TRBV10-2 and TRBJ2-7; D is perhaps TRBD1 (6 bases). The CDR3 runs to 14 residues. V shed 5 bases and J shed 4 bases, with 15 bases lying between them. Germline assignment: CDR1 WSHSY and CDR2 SAAADI. The CDR3 DNA sequence: TGCGCCAGCAGTCCAACAGGGTGGCCGTACGAGCAGTACTTC. This codes for CASSPTGWPYEQYF.

The V call is TRBV9, the J call TRBJ2-5; D unclear. V was clipped by 4 bases and J by 2 bases, with 15 bases between them. CDR3 length equals 15 residues. The germline gives CDR1 SGDLS, CDR2 YYNGEE. The CDR3 DNA reads as TGTGCCAGCAGCTTTGGAACAGTCACGCAAGAGACCCAGTACTTC. This sequence encodes CASSFGTVTQETQYF.

Only one count was recorded for this clone. The chain is built from TRBV10-3 and TRBJ2-2; D is perhaps TRBD2 (5 bases). The CDR3 loop spans 13 amino acids. With 7 bases removed from V and 7 bases from J, the gap between germline ends came to 13 bases. Per germline, CDR1 ENHRY and CDR2 SYGVKD. For the CDR3, the DNA is TGTGCCATCAATCGCGCTGAGGGCGGGGAGCTGTTTTTT. Its protein product is CAINRAEGGELFF.

This chain joins TRBV12-3 or TRBV12-4 and TRBJ1-2; 7 bases match TRBD1. J gave up 7 bases and V 5 bases, and 4 bases lay outside the gene matches. This CDR3 region has 12 residues. For the CDR3, the DNA is TGTGCCAGCAGTACTCGACAGGGTGGCTACACCTTC. Translation: CASSTRQGGYTF.

The chain links TRBV28 to TRBJ1-1; possible D gene TRBD1, 6 bases. Germline assignment: CDR1 MDHEN and CDR2 SYDVKM. The CDR3 is 15 residues long. V was shortened by 4 bases and J by 1 base, with 13 bases between the two germline ends. The CDR3 is CASSSLRGGNTEAFF. In DNA form, the CDR3 reads TGTGCCAGCAGTTCACTCAGAGGGGGGAACACTGAAGCTTTCTTT.

This sequence joins TRBV27 and TRBJ2-7; 8 bases are a match to TRBD1. Unmatched junction bases numbered 5, after V lost 6 bases and J lost 4 bases. The CDR3 consists of 13 residues. The V gene's germline CDR1 is MNHEY and CDR2 SMNVEV (reference sequence). The CDR3 DNA follows: TGTGCCAGCAGCAGGACAGGGTCGTACGAGCAGTACTTC. Encoded protein: CASSRTGSYEQYF.

The V call is TRBV27, the J call TRBJ1-3, with TRBD1 as a possible D gene (5 bases). Trimming cost V 3 bases and J 4 bases, with 10 bases left between them. The CDR3 extends over 14 amino acids. Germline CDR1 and CDR2: MNHEY and SMNVEV (reference sequence). The CDR3: CASSFGGGGNTIYF. CDR3 nucleotides: TGTGCCAGCAGTTTTGGGGGAGGAGGAAACACCATATATTTT.

The CDR3 reads CASSAPRQGLNYGYTF. In nucleotides, the CDR3 is TGTGCCAGTAGTGCTCCGCGACAGGGTCTCAACTATGGCTACACCTTC. The rearrangement links TRBV19 to TRBJ1-2; 7 bases map to TRBD1. CDR3 length equals 16 residues. V gave up 5 bases and J gave up 2 bases; unmatched junction bases: 11. Looked up from germline, CDR1 is LNHDA and CDR2 is SQIVND (reference sequence).

This chain connects TRBV10-3 to TRBJ2-2; 7 nucleotides line up with TRBD1. The germline CDR1 and CDR2 sequences are ENHRY and SYGVKD. The CDR3 runs 13 residues. The CDR3 loop is CAHQGESSGELFF. CDR3 sequence (DNA): TGTGCACACCAGGGGGAATCGTCCGGGGAGCTGTTTTTT.